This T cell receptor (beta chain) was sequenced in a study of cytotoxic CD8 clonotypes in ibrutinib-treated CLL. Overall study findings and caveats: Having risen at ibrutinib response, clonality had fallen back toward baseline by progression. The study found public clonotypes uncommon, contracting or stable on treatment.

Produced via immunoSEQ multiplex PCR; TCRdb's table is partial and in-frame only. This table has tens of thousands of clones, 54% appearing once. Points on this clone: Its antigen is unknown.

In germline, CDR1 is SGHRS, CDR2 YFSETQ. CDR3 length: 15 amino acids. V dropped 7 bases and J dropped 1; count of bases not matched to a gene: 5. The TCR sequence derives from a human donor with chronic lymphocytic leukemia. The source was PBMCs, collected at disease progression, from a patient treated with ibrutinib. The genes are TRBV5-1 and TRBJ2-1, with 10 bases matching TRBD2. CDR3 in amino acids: CASSAGLASYNEQFF. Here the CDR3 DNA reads TGCGCCAGCTCAGCGGGACTAGCGTCCTACAATGAGCAGTTCTTC.